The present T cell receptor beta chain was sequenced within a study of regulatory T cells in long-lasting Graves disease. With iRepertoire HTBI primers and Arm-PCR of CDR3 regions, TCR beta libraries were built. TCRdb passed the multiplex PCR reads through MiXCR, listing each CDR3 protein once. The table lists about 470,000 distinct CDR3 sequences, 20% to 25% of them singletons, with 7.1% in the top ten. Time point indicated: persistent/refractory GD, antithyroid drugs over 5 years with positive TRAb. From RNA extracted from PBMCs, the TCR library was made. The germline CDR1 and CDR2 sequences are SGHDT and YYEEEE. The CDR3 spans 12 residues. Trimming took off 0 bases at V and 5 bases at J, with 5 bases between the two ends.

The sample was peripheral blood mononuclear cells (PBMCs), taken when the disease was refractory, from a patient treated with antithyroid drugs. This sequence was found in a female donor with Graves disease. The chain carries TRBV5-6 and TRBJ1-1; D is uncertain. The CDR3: CASSLEDTEAFF. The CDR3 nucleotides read TGTGCCAGCAGCTTGGAGGATACTGAAGCTTTCTTT.